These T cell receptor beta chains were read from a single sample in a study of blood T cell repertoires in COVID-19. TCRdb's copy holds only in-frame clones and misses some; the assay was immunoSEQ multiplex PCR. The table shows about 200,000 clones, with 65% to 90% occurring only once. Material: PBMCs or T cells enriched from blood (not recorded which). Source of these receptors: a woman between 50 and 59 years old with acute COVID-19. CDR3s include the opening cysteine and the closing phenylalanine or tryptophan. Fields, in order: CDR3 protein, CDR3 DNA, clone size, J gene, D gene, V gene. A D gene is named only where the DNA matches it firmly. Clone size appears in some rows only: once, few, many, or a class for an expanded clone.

CDR3 protein: CASSYTGYGYTF; CDR3 DNA: TGTGCCAGCAGTTACACAGGCTATGGCTACACCTTC; clone size: NA; J gene: TRBJ1-2; D gene: NA; V gene: TRBV6-5
CDR3 protein: CASSPELMNTEAFF; CDR3 DNA: TGTGCCAGCTCACCTGAACTAATGAACACTGAAGCTTTCTTT; clone size: once; J gene: TRBJ1-1; D gene: NA; V gene: TRBV18
CDR3 protein: CASSLLGAGTEYGYTF; CDR3 DNA: TGTGCCAGCAGCTTGTTGGGGGCCGGGACAGAATATGGCTACACCTTC; clone size: NA; J gene: TRBJ1-2; D gene: TRBD1; V gene: TRBV5-6
CDR3 protein: CASRRRGGSYSYNEQFF; CDR3 DNA: TGTGCCAGTAGAAGGAGGGGGGGTTCGTACTCCTACAATGAGCAGTTCTTC; clone size: NA; J gene: TRBJ2-1; D gene: NA; V gene: TRBV19
CDR3 protein: CASSQGGGTDTQYF; CDR3 DNA: TGTGCCAGCAGCCAGGGAGGGGGAACAGATACGCAGTATTTT; clone size: NA; J gene: TRBJ2-3; D gene: NA; V gene: TRBV11-3
CDR3 protein: CASSLRSAQGDFGNTIYF; CDR3 DNA: TGTGCCAGCAGCTTAAGGTCGGCGCAGGGGGATTTTGGAAACACCATATATTTT; clone size: NA; J gene: TRBJ1-3; D gene: TRBD1; V gene: TRBV7-8
CDR3 protein: CASSFGRDNEQFF; CDR3 DNA: TGTGCCAGCAGTTTCGGCAGGGACAATGAGCAGTTCTTC; clone size: NA; J gene: TRBJ2-1; D gene: NA; V gene: TRBV12-3/TRBV12-4
CDR3 protein: CASSFKTGSDGYTF; CDR3 DNA: TGCGCCAGCAGCTTCAAGACAGGGTCCGATGGCTACACCTTC; clone size: once; J gene: TRBJ1-2; D gene: TRBD1; V gene: TRBV5-1
CDR3 protein: CASSPRAAKSTDTQYF; CDR3 DNA: TGTGCCAGCAGCCCCAGAGCGGCCAAAAGCACAGATACGCAGTATTTT; clone size: NA; J gene: TRBJ2-3; D gene: NA; V gene: TRBV9
CDR3 protein: CASSPYYRGQISYEQYF; CDR3 DNA: TGTGCCAGCAGTCCCTACTACAGGGGCCAAATCTCCTACGAGCAGTACTTC; clone size: few; J gene: TRBJ2-7; D gene: TRBD1; V gene: TRBV28
CDR3 protein: CATTLGGTGVTEAFF; CDR3 DNA: TGTGCCACTACTCTGGGCGGGACAGGGGTCACTGAAGCTTTCTTT; clone size: NA; J gene: TRBJ1-1; D gene: TRBD1; V gene: TRBV10-3
CDR3 protein: CASSQDRVYPDTQYF; CDR3 DNA: TGCGCCAGCAGCCAAGATCGCGTGTACCCAGATACGCAGTATTTT; clone size: NA; J gene: TRBJ2-3; D gene: NA; V gene: TRBV4-1
CDR3 protein: CSVLGTLGGGEQFF; CDR3 DNA: TGCAGCGTGCTCGGGACACTGGGGGGGGGTGAGCAGTTCTTC; clone size: NA; J gene: TRBJ2-1; D gene: NA; V gene: TRBV29-1
CDR3 protein: CASSPGPGYTEAFF; CDR3 DNA: TGTGCCAGCAGCCCGGGTCCGGGGTACACTGAAGCTTTCTTT; clone size: NA; J gene: TRBJ1-1; D gene: NA; V gene: TRBV7-2
CDR3 protein: CASSTGTAGGIQYF; CDR3 DNA: TGTGCCAGCAGTACCGGGACAGCTGGAGGCATTCAGTACTTC; clone size: NA; J gene: TRBJ2-4; D gene: TRBD1; V gene: TRBV6-5
CDR3 protein: CASSLESTPPYEQYF; CDR3 DNA: TGTGCCAGCAGTTTAGAATCGACACCGCCCTACGAGCAGTACTTC; clone size: NA; J gene: TRBJ2-7; D gene: NA; V gene: TRBV28
CDR3 protein: CASSEAQRGGSNQPQHF; CDR3 DNA: TGTGCCAGCAGTGAAGCGCAGCGGGGGGGCAGCAATCAGCCCCAGCATTTT; clone size: NA; J gene: TRBJ1-5; D gene: NA; V gene: TRBV2
CDR3 protein: CASSPRTGNSYEQYF; CDR3 DNA: TGTGCCAGCAGCCCCAGGACAGGGAACTCCTACGAGCAGTACTTC; clone size: NA; J gene: TRBJ2-7; D gene: TRBD1; V gene: TRBV27
CDR3 protein: CASSSGHVQETQYF; CDR3 DNA: TGCGCCAGCAGCTCCGGACATGTCCAAGAGACCCAGTACTTC; clone size: NA; J gene: TRBJ2-5; D gene: NA; V gene: TRBV5-1
CDR3 protein: CASSQDWDTNTGELFF; CDR3 DNA: TGTGCCAGCAGCCAAGATTGGGACACAAACACCGGGGAGCTGTTTTTT; clone size: once; J gene: TRBJ2-2; D gene: NA; V gene: TRBV14
CDR3 protein: CASSFKGAGYYGYTF; CDR3 DNA: TGTGCCAGCAGTTTCAAAGGGGCTGGGTACTATGGCTACACCTTC; clone size: NA; J gene: TRBJ1-2; D gene: NA; V gene: TRBV27
CDR3 protein: CSASRYSGTLTGELFF; CDR3 DNA: TGCAGTGCTAGTCGTTACTCCGGGACACTCACCGGGGAGCTGTTTTTT; clone size: NA; J gene: TRBJ2-2; D gene: NA; V gene: TRBV20-1
CDR3 protein: CASRSTGYANEKLFF; CDR3 DNA: TGTGCCAGCAGGTCAACAGGGTATGCTAATGAAAAACTGTTTTTT; clone size: once; J gene: TRBJ1-4; D gene: NA; V gene: TRBV2
CDR3 protein: CASSPRDSGNEQFF; CDR3 DNA: TGCGCCAGCAGCCCCCGGGACTCTGGCAATGAGCAGTTCTTC; clone size: once; J gene: TRBJ2-1; D gene: NA; V gene: TRBV4-3
CDR3 protein: CSVADRGAYEQYF; CDR3 DNA: TGCAGCGTTGCAGACAGAGGAGCCTACGAGCAGTACTTC; clone size: NA; J gene: TRBJ2-7; D gene: NA; V gene: TRBV29-1
CDR3 protein: CASSSGQGKLEAFF; CDR3 DNA: TGTGCCAGTAGTTCCGGACAGGGGAAGCTTGAAGCTTTCTTT; clone size: NA; J gene: TRBJ1-1; D gene: TRBD1; V gene: TRBV19
CDR3 protein: CASSLSPYDLAGEDTQYF; CDR3 DNA: TGTGCCAGCAGTTTATCCCCCTACGATCTAGCGGGTGAAGATACGCAGTATTTT; clone size: NA; J gene: TRBJ2-3; D gene: TRBD2; V gene: TRBV27
CDR3 protein: CASSFRGLDTGELFF; CDR3 DNA: TGTGCCAGCAGCTTCAGGGGGCTCGACACCGGGGAGCTGTTTTTT; clone size: NA; J gene: TRBJ2-2; D gene: TRBD1; V gene: TRBV11-3
CDR3 protein: CASSYLYTGELFF; CDR3 DNA: TGTGCCAGCAGTTACTTATACACCGGGGAGCTGTTTTTT; clone size: NA; J gene: TRBJ2-2; D gene: NA; V gene: TRBV6-5
CDR3 protein: CASSTTGTGYYGYTF; CDR3 DNA: TGTGCCAGTAGTACTACCGGGACAGGGTATTATGGCTACACCTTC; clone size: NA; J gene: TRBJ1-2; D gene: TRBD1; V gene: TRBV19
CDR3 protein: CASSSSSGSYEQYF; CDR3 DNA: TGCGCCAGCAGCTCTTCTAGCGGCTCCTACGAGCAGTACTTC; clone size: NA; J gene: TRBJ2-7; D gene: TRBD2; V gene: TRBV5-1
CDR3 protein: CASKTGVTTEAFF; CDR3 DNA: TGTGCCAGCAAAACAGGGGTAACCACTGAAGCTTTCTTT; clone size: NA; J gene: TRBJ1-1; D gene: TRBD1; V gene: TRBV12-3/TRBV12-4
CDR3 protein: CATSPTGTSTDTQYF; CDR3 DNA: TGTGCCACCAGTCCGACAGGGACCAGCACAGATACGCAGTATTTT; clone size: NA; J gene: TRBJ2-3; D gene: TRBD1; V gene: TRBV24-1
CDR3 protein: CASSLPQGSYEQYF; CDR3 DNA: TGCGCCAGCAGCTTGCCGCAGGGGTCCTACGAGCAGTACTTC; clone size: NA; J gene: TRBJ2-7; D gene: NA; V gene: TRBV5-1
CDR3 protein: CASSLASGSYNEQFF; CDR3 DNA: TGTGCCAGCAGCTTGGCTAGCGGGAGCTACAATGAGCAGTTCTTC; clone size: NA; J gene: TRBJ2-1; D gene: TRBD2; V gene: TRBV5-4
CDR3 protein: CASSAHRGRPQETQYF; CDR3 DNA: TGTGCCAGCAGCGCCCACCGCGGCAGACCCCAAGAGACCCAGTACTTC; clone size: NA; J gene: TRBJ2-5; D gene: NA; V gene: TRBV9
CDR3 protein: CASRRGTGSGEETQYF; CDR3 DNA: TGTGCCAGCAGACGAGGGACAGGGTCGGGGGAAGAGACCCAGTACTTC; clone size: NA; J gene: TRBJ2-5; D gene: TRBD1; V gene: TRBV11-1
CDR3 protein: CAISELSGAGANVLTF; CDR3 DNA: TGTGCCATCAGTGAATTATCGGGGGCTGGGGCCAACGTCCTGACTTTC; clone size: NA; J gene: TRBJ2-6; D gene: NA; V gene: TRBV10-3
CDR3 protein: CASSNVAMGTIYF; CDR3 DNA: NA; clone size: NA; J gene: TRBJ1-3; D gene: NA; V gene: TRBV21-1
CDR3 protein: CASSFLGVPTDTQYF; CDR3 DNA: TGTGCCAGCAGCTTTCTAGGGGTACCCACAGATACGCAGTATTTT; clone size: NA; J gene: TRBJ2-3; D gene: NA; V gene: TRBV11-2
CDR3 protein: CASRDTINSPLHF; CDR3 DNA: TGCGCCAGCAGGGACACGATCAATTCACCCCTCCACTTT; clone size: few; J gene: TRBJ1-6; D gene: NA; V gene: TRBV5-1
CDR3 protein: CASSLRAGATSGNTIYF; CDR3 DNA: TGTGCCAGCAGCTTGAGGGCAGGGGCGACCTCTGGAAACACCATATATTTT; clone size: few; J gene: TRBJ1-3; D gene: NA; V gene: TRBV7-6
CDR3 protein: CASSAQPSGGVNEQFF; CDR3 DNA: TGTGCCAGCAGCGCCCAGCCCAGCGGGGGGGTCAATGAGCAGTTCTTC; clone size: NA; J gene: TRBJ2-1; D gene: TRBD2; V gene: TRBV7-2
CDR3 protein: CASSLAGGQGAGEQFF; CDR3 DNA: TGCGCCAGCAGCTTGGCCGGCGGACAGGGGGCAGGTGAGCAGTTCTTC; clone size: NA; J gene: TRBJ2-1; D gene: TRBD1; V gene: TRBV5-1
CDR3 protein: CASSTDRTVTDTQYF; CDR3 DNA: TGTGCCAGTAGTACCGACAGGACAGTCACAGATACGCAGTATTTT; clone size: NA; J gene: TRBJ2-3; D gene: NA; V gene: TRBV19
CDR3 protein: CASGLTGVTDTQYF; CDR3 DNA: TGTGCTAGTGGTTTAACGGGGGTAACAGATACGCAGTATTTT; clone size: NA; J gene: TRBJ2-3; D gene: NA; V gene: TRBV12-5
CDR3 protein: CSVAGAGNQQYF; CDR3 DNA: TGCAGCGTTGCAGGGGCAGGTAATCAGCAGTACTTC; clone size: few; J gene: TRBJ2-7; D gene: NA; V gene: TRBV29-1
CDR3 protein: CASSILRNTGELFF; CDR3 DNA: TGTGCCAGTAGTATCCTCAGGAACACCGGGGAGCTGTTTTTT; clone size: NA; J gene: TRBJ2-2; D gene: NA; V gene: TRBV19
CDR3 protein: CAWSLREAFF; CDR3 DNA: TGTGCCTGGAGTTTGCGGGAAGCTTTCTTT; clone size: NA; J gene: TRBJ1-1; D gene: NA; V gene: TRBV30
CDR3 protein: CASSLQGGGLQETQYF; CDR3 DNA: TGTGCCAGCAGCTTGCAAGGGGGGGGCCTCCAAGAGACCCAGTACTTC; clone size: NA; J gene: TRBJ2-5; D gene: NA; V gene: TRBV7-2